This is a list of T cell receptor beta chains from one sample in a study of tumor T cells in aggressive B-cell lymphoma. Assay used: immunoSEQ multiplex PCR; TCRdb lists only in-frame clones, some missing. The table records approximately 2,500 clones, about 90% of them present only once. The sequenced sample consisted of tumor tissue. These receptors all come from an adult with diffuse large B cell lymphoma. Each CDR3 is given with its conserved first and last residue.

TRBV7-9,TRBJ2-3,CASSLATAGTDTQYF
TRBV27,TRBJ2-3,CASSSTGFIDTQYF
TRBV4-1,TRBJ2-2,CASSQVLTGELFF
TRBV30,TRBJ2-7,CAWSATGAEQYF
TRBV20-1,TRBJ2-1,CSARLYNEQFF
TRBV6-4,TRBJ1-2,CATRSSGKGNYGYTF
TRBV7-2,TRBJ2-1,CASSPWQGELDEQFF
TRBV5-1,TRBJ2-4,CASSLAGLAGAGDIQYF
TRBV6-5,TRBJ2-5,CATQRVGIQETQYF
TRBV27,TRBJ1-1,CASKRVGSTEAFF
TRBV4-2,TRBJ2-4,CASRPPLAGGWGQNIQYF
TRBV2,TRBJ2-3,CASRGTSGYTDTQYF
TRBV11-2,TRBJ2-5,CASSLRLAGGQIQETQYF
TRBV5-1,TRBJ1-5,CASSRGTDTNQPQHF
TRBV20-1,TRBJ2-3,CSQLVTDTQYF
TRBV6-5,TRBJ2-1,CASSYAVAENEQFF
TRBV28,TRBJ1-2,CASSFPPAGYGYTF
TRBV5-8,TRBJ1-1,CASSLGTGRTEAFF
TRBV11-1,TRBJ1-2,CASSSPFTVGYTF
TRBV7-7,TRBJ2-5,CASSPGDYPQETQYF
TRBV28,TRBJ2-1,CASSSRTSGRVNTYNEQFF
TRBV18,TRBJ2-1,CASSPEKGTSNEQFF
TRBV19,TRBJ2-1,CASSISPLVATTYNEQFF
TRBV28,TRBJ1-2,CASSLSRQVTNTF
TRBV4-2,TRBJ1-5,CASSQGHRGLDGNQPQHF
TRBV19,TRBJ2-3,CASSGSTDTQYF
TRBV18,TRBJ1-1,CASSAGIGAFF
TRBV4-3,TRBJ1-4,CASSQDPRTEKLFF
TRBV14,TRBJ1-2,CASSQGPERGYGYTF
TRBV5-4,TRBJ1-2,CASRRNLPGKTYGYTF
TRBV7-9,TRBJ2-3,CASILGVGAADTQYF
TRBV4-2,TRBJ2-1,CASSQESHSRNEQFF
TRBV7-2,TRBJ2-3,CASSSSGSPTDTQYF
TRBV30,TRBJ2-6,CAWSAGRAGANVLTF
TRBV4-2,TRBJ1-6,CASSQAPGSDNSPLHF
TRBV7-9,TRBJ2-5,CASSTWTSEGQETQYF
TRBV7-2,TRBJ2-1,CASRPPAGGRYNEQFF
TRBV6-5,TRBJ1-6,CASVSNSRYNSSLHF
TRBV7-3,TRBJ2-2,CASSPAIGGPLTGELFF
TRBV28,TRBJ1-4,CASSRATNEKLFF
TRBV5-4,TRBJ2-3,CASSVGLAQLDTQYF
TRBV7-9,TRBJ1-2,CASSSGGKKGYGYTF
TRBV5-1,TRBJ1-3,CASSGGQGNTIYF
TRBV18,TRBJ1-2,CASSPPTDLAKDGYTF
TRBV20-1,TRBJ1-2,CSAAKGLIF
TRBV18,TRBJ2-1,CASSPLPQNEQFF
TRBV2,TRBJ2-1,CASNSQGSGYNEQFF
TRBV27,TRBJ2-1,CASSLTGNEQFF
TRBV5-1,TRBJ2-1,CASSLSGDSYNEQFF
TRBV28,TRBJ1-5,CASSPGLSGEGQPQHF
TRBV30,TRBJ1-3,CAWSAAGTPGHTIYF
TRBV27,TRBJ2-1,CATRTSGRNEQFF
TRBV15,TRBJ2-1,CATSRPSGGYNEQFF